This T cell receptor (beta chain) was identified in a study of OX40 agonist ivuxolimab in advanced cancers. For context, the study as a whole: Ivuxolimab was a fully human IgG2 agonistic monoclonal antibody targeting the costimulatory receptor OX40 (CD134). Partial responses were achieved by three dose-escalation patients, of whom one had hepatocellular carcinoma and two had cutaneous melanoma. A male proportion of under 85% and a mean age of around 60 years, ranging from 23 to 79, were recorded for the dose-escalation cohort. Of the approximately 50 dose-escalation patients, hepatocellular carcinoma was present in about 20, melanoma in some 15, renal cell carcinoma in 9 and head and neck cancer in 9. Patients were allowed to have had prior anti-PD-1, anti-PD-L1 or anti-CTLA-4 therapy, and 40% of the dose-escalation patients had previously received checkpoint inhibitors. The monotherapy dose-escalation portion (N ≈ 52 patients) of the phase I ivuxolimab trial is reported in the paper. Intravenous ivuxolimab was administered to patients every 2 weeks at six dose levels: 0.01, 0.1, 0.3, 1.5, 3 and 10 mg/kg. The point of sequencing TCRbeta in the periphery was to test whether ivuxolimab changed TCR sequence diversity and drove clonal T-cell expansion. The paper's findings and limits, for the study overall: Low levels of normalized T-cell clonal expansion were also seen in some patients who did not respond. At doses from 0.1 to 3.0 mg/kg, clonal expansion was seen in both CD4+ and CD8+ blood T cells between baseline and week 6. Partial responders in the 0.1-3.0 mg/kg groups had among the lowest normalized peripheral clonal expansion, especially among CD8+ T cells. After ivuxolimab, CD8+ T cells had more expanded clones than CD4+ T cells on average. Antigen specificity was not determined for the clonally expanded peripheral T cells.

Genomic DNA was isolated from the sorted cells so that the TCRbeta CDR3 region could be sequenced. The immunoSEQ Assay was used for sequencing of TCRbeta CDR3 regions. Sourced from immuneACCESS, this table was stored by TCRdb with only in-frame sequences that have V and J called. A share of the clones is absent; for the studies checked, an unresolved V gene accounts for under half, and the remainder has no known explanation. This sample is represented by 50,000 to 75,000 clones; around 87% of them were singletons. The ten largest clonotypes hold 0.3% to 0.45% of the sample. About this clone itself: Its antigen remains unidentified. Per-nucleotide qualities are absent, and no much larger clonotype sits a single base away.

Patients with autoimmune disease history or receiving systemic immunosuppression were excluded from the trial. In every dose cohort, peripheral blood was drawn for TCR sequencing at baseline, cycle 4 day 1, and cycle 7 day 1. Samples came from an open-label, multicenter, first-in-human phase I dose-escalation trial of ivuxolimab. Adults with locally advanced or metastatic melanoma, renal cell, hepatocellular, or head and neck squamous cell carcinoma were enrolled in the trial. Before TCR sequencing, CD4+ T cells and CD8+ T cells from peripheral blood were sorted into separate populations. Based on the germline V gene (reference sequence), the CDR1 and CDR2 sequences are LNHDA and SQIVND. V drops 2 bases and J drops 2 bases, leaving 9 bases in between. Spanning cysteine to phenylalanine, the CDR3 consists of 15 amino acids. The entry retains the CDR3 DNA only, 45 bases that are in frame from base 1.

The sequence derives from an adult with an advanced solid tumor such as melanoma, head and neck, liver or kidney cancer. The sequence is built from TRBV19 and TRBJ2-2; matching of 5 bases hints at TRBD2 as the D gene. Sequencing was performed on CD4+ or CD8+ T cells sorted from blood, taken in a trial of the OX40 agonist ivuxolimab. Here is the DNA: TGTGCCAGTAGTATAAGAGGGCTCAACACCGGGGAGCTGTTTTTT. It specifies CASSIRGLNTGELFF.